The entry below describes one TCR beta chain. Its antigen is currently unknown. Method: immunoSEQ multiplex PCR; TCRdb's copy keeps in-frame clones and lacks some. This table has approximately 350,000 clones, over 60% appearing once. This specimen belongs to a study of cytotoxic CD8 clonotypes in ibrutinib-treated CLL. CDR1 MGHRA and CDR2 YSYEKL come from the germline V gene. This CDR3 region has 16 residues. With 3 bases clipped from V and 3 bases from J, the junction kept 7 bases outside the gene matches. Study-wide results and limits: The study found public clonotypes uncommon, contracting or stable on treatment.

The sequencing used PBMCs, collected after 36 months of ibrutinib treatment. This clonotype was obtained from a human donor with chronic lymphocytic leukemia. The chain couples TRBV4-1 to TRBJ1-4; 7 bases align to TRBD1. The CDR3: CASSQVPGQPNEKLFF. The CDR3 nucleotides read TGCGCCAGCAGCCAGGTACCGGGACAGCCTAATGAAAAACTGTTTTTT.